Below are 7 T cell receptor beta chains sequenced from a single sample in a study of OX40 agonist ivuxolimab in advanced cancers. Using immunoSEQ multiplex PCR, the repertoire was profiled, and TCRdb retains in-frame clones only, with some absent. This table holds about 31,000 clones, roughly 83% found once. This specimen was CD4+ or CD8+ T cells sorted from blood, taken in a trial of the OX40 agonist ivuxolimab. The receptors here all came from an adult with an advanced solid tumor such as melanoma, head and neck, liver or kidney cancer.

This chain connects TRBV12-5 to TRBJ2-5; TRBD2 matches 12 bases. Germline V gene sequence: CDR1 LGHNT, CDR2 FRNRAP. Trimming at V came to 5 bases and at J to 5 bases, leaving 6 bases not matched to a gene. The length of the CDR3 is 15 residues. The DNA of the CDR3 is TGTGCTAGTGGTGGGAGGACTAGCGGGGCGGAGACCCAGTACTTC. Amino acid sequence: CASGGRTSGAETQYF.

The chain links TRBV29-1 to TRBJ2-3, with 8 bases matching TRBD2. Trimming at V came to 8 bases and at J to 5 bases, leaving 9 bases not matched to a gene. The CDR3 totals 13 residues. CDR1 is SQVTM, CDR2 ANQGSEA, per germline. CDR3 residues: CSPREGVGDTQYF. The CDR3 nucleotides read TGCAGCCCCCGGGAGGGGGTGGGAGATACGCAGTATTTT.

The chain uses TRBV6-5 and TRBJ1-2; TRBD1 is a possible D gene (5 bases). Germline CDR1 reads MNHEY; CDR2 reads SVGAGI. CDR3 length: 16 residues. Trimming took off 2 bases at V and 4 bases at J, with 17 bases between the two ends. CDR3 sequence: CASSYRQSPPAYGYTF. The DNA of the CDR3 is TGTGCCAGCAGTTACCGACAGTCCCCCCCCGCCTATGGCTACACCTTC.

The V gene is TRBV4-1, the J gene TRBJ2-6; D may match TRBD1 or TRBD2 (5 bases each). The germline V and J ends were trimmed by 4 bases and 0 bases, with 16 bases remaining between them. This CDR3 spans 18 amino acids. Germline V CDR1 and CDR2: MGHRA, YSYEKL. CDR3 coding DNA: TGCGCCAGCAGCCCTGACGGGGACGGACTCTCTGGGGCCAACGTCCTGACTTTC. Its protein product is CASSPDGDGLSGANVLTF.

As for this clone: Other nucleotide sequences in the sample specify the same CDR3. This sequence joins TRBV6-5 and TRBJ1-2; weak D call: TRBD1 (5 bases). V lost 2 bases, J lost 8 bases, and 9 bases lay in between. This CDR3 region has 12 residues. The germline V gene encodes CDR1 MNHEY and CDR2 SVGAGI. The chain's CDR3 is CASSYVGGGYTF. In nucleotides, the CDR3 is TGTGCCAGCAGTTACGTTGGGGGGGGCTACACCTTC.

The chain combines TRBV27 with TRBJ2-7; 8 bases line up with TRBD1. The CDR3 loop spans 14 amino acids. Germline V CDR1 and CDR2: MNHEY, SMNVEV (reference sequence). The J segment lost 5 bases and the V segment lost 6 bases, leaving 9 bases of the junction unmatched. The CDR3 protein is CASRDGQGGNEQYF. CDR3 nucleotide sequence: TGTGCCAGCAGAGACGGACAGGGCGGGAACGAGCAGTACTTC.

This clone was seen only a few times. The chain uses TRBV6-5 and TRBJ2-7, with TRBD2 as a possible D gene (6 bases). The CDR3 is 12 amino acids. Trimming pared 5 bases from V and 5 bases from J, leaving 10 bases between. Looked up from germline, CDR1 is MNHEY and CDR2 is SVGAGI. CDR3 coding DNA: TGTGCCAGCAGTCTTGGAGGGAACGAGCAGTACTTC. Its protein is CASSLGGNEQYF.